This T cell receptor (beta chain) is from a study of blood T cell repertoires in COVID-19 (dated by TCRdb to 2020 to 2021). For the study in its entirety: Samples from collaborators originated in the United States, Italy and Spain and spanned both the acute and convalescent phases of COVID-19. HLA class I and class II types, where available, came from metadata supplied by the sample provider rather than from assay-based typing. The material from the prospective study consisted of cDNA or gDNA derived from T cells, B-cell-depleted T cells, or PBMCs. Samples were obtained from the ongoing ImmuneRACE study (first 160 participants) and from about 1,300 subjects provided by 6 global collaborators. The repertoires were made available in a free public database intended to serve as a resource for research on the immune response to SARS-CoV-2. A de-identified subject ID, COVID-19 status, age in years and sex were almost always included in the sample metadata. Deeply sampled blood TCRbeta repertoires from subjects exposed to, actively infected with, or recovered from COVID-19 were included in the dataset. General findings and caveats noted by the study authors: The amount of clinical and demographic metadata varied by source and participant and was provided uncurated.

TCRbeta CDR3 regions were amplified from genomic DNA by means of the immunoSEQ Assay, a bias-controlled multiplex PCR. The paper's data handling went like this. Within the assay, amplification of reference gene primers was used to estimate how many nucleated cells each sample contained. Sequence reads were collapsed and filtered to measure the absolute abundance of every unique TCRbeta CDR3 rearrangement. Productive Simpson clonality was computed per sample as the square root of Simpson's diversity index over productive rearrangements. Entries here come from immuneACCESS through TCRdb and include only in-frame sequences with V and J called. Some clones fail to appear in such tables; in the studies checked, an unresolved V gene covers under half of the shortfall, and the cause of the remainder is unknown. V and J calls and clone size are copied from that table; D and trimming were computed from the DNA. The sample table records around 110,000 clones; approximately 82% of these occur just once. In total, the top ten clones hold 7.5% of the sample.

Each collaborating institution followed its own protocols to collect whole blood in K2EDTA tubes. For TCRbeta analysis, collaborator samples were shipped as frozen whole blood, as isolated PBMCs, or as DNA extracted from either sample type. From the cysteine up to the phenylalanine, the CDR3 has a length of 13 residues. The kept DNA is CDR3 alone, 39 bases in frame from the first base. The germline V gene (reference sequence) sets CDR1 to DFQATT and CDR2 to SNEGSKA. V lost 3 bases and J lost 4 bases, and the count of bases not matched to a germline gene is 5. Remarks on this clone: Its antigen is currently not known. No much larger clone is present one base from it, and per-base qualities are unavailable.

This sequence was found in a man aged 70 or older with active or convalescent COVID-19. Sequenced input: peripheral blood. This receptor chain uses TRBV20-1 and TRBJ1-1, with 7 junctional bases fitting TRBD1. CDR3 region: CSASQGVVTEAFF. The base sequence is TGCAGTGCTAGTCAGGGGGTGGTCACTGAAGCTTTCTTT.